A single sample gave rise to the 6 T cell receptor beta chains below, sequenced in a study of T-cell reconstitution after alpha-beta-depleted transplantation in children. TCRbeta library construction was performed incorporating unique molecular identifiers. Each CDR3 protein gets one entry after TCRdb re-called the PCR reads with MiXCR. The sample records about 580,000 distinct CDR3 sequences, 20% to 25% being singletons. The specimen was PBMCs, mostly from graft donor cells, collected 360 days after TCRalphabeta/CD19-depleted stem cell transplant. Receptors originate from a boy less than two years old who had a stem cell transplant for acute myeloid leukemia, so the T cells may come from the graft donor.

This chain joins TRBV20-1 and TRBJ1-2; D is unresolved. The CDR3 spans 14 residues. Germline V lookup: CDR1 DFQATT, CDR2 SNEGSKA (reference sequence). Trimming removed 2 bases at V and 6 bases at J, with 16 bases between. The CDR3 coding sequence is TGCAGTGCTAGATCTAGAGGAGAGGTCGATGGCTACACCTTC. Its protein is CSARSRGEVDGYTF.

The CDR3, as DNA: TGTGCCAGCAGCGTAGGACTAGCCCACGTCCCCGATACGCAGTATTTT. It yields the protein CASSVGLAHVPDTQYF. The chain combines TRBV9 with TRBJ2-3; 7 bases align to TRBD2. V shed 0 bases and J 6 bases; nucleotides not matched to a gene: 10. Per the germline V gene, CDR1 is SGDLS and CDR2 is YYNGEE. This CDR3 is built from 16 residues.

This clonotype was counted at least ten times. This CDR3 reads CSATWDKKYEQYV. The CDR3 nucleotides are TGCAGTGCTACCTGGGACAAGAAGTACGAGCAGTACGTC. The chain links TRBV20-1 to TRBJ2-7, with D possibly matching TRBD1 (6 bases). CDR1 and CDR2 (germline): DFQATT, SNEGSKA (reference sequence). The CDR3 loop spans 13 amino acids. Trimming pared 4 bases from V and 4 bases from J, leaving 14 bases between.

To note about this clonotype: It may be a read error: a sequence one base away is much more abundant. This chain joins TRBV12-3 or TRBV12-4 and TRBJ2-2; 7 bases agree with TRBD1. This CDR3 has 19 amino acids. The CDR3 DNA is TGTACCAGCAGCTTCTCCTGGGGTAGGGGACAGTCGGACACCGGGGAGCTGTTTTTT. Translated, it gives CTSSFSWGRGQSDTGELFF.

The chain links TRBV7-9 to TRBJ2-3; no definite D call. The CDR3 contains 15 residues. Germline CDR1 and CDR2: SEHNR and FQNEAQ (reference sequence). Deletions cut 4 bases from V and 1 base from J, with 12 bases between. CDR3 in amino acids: CASSSEHSRTDTQYF. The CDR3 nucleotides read TGTGCCAGCAGCTCTGAGCACAGCCGCACAGATACGCAGTATTTT.

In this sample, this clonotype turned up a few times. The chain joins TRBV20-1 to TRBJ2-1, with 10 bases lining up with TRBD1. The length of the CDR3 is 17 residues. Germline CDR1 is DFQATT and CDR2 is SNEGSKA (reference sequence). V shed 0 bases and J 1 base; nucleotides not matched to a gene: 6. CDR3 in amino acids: CSARDSRTGGSYNEQFF. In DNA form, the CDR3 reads TGCAGTGCTAGAGATTCCCGGACAGGGGGTTCCTACAATGAGCAGTTCTTC.